The present T cell receptor beta chain was sequenced within a study of CD8+ T cells in alopecia areata. Study as a whole: The duration of tofacitinib was 6 to 18 months, with 6 months off drug afterward.

RNA was isolated and reverse transcribed to cDNA, the sequencing template. Using immunoSEQ multiplex PCR, the repertoire was profiled, and TCRdb retains in-frame clones only, with some absent. The data contain about 140,000 clones, around 51% of them singletons. This CDR3 region has 14 residues. Germline V gives CDR1 PRHDT, CDR2 FYEKMQ (reference sequence). Trimming shortened V by 5 bases and J by 4 bases, and 15 bases separated the two germline ends. T lymphocytes (CD4+ and CD8+) were sorted from PBMCs. The source material was CD4+ T cells sorted from blood, sampled at week 0. The V gene is TRBV13, the J gene TRBJ2-7; TRBD1 might be the D (6 bases). This TCR was recovered from a human donor with alopecia areata. The chain's CDR3 is CASSVNRVGYEQYF. Written as DNA, the CDR3 is TGTGCCAGCAGCGTGAACAGGGTAGGGTACGAGCAGTACTTC. Filled out from reference TRBV13 and TRBJ2-7, the complete variable domain reads AAGVIQSPRHLIKEKRETATLKCYPIPRHDTVYWYQQGPGQDPQFLISFYEKMQSDKGSIPDRFSAQQFSDYHSELNMSSLELGDSALYFCASSVNRVGYEQYFGPGTRLTVT.